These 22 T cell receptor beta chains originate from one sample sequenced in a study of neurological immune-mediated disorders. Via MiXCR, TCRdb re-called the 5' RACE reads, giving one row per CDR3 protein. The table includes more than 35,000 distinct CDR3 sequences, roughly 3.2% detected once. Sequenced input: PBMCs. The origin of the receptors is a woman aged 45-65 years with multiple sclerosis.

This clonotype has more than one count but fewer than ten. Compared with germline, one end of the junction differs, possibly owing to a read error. The CDR3 region is CASISGTGDTLYF. Written as DNA, the CDR3 is TGTGCCAGCATTTCGGGGACCGGAGATACGCTGTATTTT. The rearrangement uses TRBV6-5 and TRBJ2-3, with D perhaps matching TRBD1 or TRBD2 (5 bases each). The CDR3 covers 13 residues. The V gene's germline CDR1 is MNHEY and CDR2 SVGAGI.

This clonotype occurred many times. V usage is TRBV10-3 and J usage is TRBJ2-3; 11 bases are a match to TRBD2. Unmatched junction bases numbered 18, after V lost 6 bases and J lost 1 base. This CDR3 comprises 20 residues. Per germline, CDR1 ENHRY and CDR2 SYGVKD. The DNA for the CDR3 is TGTGCCATCAGCTCGACTAGCGGGACATTTGCTCGTGTTGGCACAGATACGCAGTATTTT. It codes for CAISSTSGTFARVGTDTQYF.

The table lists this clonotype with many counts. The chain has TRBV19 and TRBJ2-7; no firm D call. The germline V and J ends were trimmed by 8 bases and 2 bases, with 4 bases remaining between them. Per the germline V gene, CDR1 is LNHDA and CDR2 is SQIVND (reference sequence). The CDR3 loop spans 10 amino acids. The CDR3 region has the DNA TGTGCCAGTGGGACCTACGAGCAGTACTTC. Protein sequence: CASGTYEQYF.

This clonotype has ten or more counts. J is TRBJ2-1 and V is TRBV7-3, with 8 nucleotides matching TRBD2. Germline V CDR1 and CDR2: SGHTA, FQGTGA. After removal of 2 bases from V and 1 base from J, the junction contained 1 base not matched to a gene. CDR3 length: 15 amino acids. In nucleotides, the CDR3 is TGTGCCAGCAGCTTATCTAGCGGGTCCTACAATGAGCAGTTCTTC. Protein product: CASSLSSGSYNEQFF.

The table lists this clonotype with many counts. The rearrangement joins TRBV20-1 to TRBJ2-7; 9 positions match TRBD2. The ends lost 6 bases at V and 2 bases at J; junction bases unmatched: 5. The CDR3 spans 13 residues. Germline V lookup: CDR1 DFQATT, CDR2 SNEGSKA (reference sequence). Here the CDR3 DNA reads TGCAGTGCCCCCCTAGCGGGAACCTACGAGCAGTACTTC. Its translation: CSAPLAGTYEQYF.

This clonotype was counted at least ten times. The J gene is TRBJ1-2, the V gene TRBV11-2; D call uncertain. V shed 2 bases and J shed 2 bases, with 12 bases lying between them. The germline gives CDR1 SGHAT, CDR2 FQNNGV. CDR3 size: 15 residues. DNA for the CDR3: TGTGCCAGCAGCTTAACGACGTATGGGAACTATGGCTACACCTTC. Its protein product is CASSLTTYGNYGYTF.

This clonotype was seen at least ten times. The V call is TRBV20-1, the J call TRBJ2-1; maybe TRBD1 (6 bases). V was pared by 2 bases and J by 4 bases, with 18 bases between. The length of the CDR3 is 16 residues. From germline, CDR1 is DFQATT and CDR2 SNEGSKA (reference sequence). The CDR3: CSARMDWGRHYNEQFF. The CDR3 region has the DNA TGCAGTGCTAGAATGGATTGGGGGCGGCATTACAATGAGCAGTTCTTC.

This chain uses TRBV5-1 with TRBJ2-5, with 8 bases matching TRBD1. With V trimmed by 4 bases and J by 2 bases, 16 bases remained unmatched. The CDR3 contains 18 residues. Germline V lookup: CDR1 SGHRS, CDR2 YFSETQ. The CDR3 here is CASSRTGIEREEQETQYF. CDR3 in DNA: TGCGCCAGCAGCAGGACAGGGATTGAGCGAGAAGAGCAAGAGACCCAGTACTTC.

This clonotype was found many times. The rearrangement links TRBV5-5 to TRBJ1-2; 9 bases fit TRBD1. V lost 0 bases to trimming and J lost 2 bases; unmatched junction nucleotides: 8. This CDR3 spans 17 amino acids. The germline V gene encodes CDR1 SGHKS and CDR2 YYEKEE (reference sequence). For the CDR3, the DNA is TGTGCCAGCAGCTTGGGCCAGACAGGGGGGCTAAACTATGGCTACACCTTC. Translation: CASSLGQTGGLNYGYTF.

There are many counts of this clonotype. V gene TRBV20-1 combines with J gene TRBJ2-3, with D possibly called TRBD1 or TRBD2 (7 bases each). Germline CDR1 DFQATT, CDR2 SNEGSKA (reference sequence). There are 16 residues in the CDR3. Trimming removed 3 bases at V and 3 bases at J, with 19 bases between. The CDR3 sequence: CSASFGEGARTDTQYF. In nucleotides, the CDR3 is TGCAGTGCTAGCTTCGGGGAGGGGGCGCGAACAGATACGCAGTATTTT.

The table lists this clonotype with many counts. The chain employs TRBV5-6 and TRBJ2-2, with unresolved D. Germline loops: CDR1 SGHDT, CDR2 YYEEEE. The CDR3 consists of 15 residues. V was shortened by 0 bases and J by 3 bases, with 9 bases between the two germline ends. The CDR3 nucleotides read TGTGCCAGCAGCTTGGTACTACTTGACACCGGGGAGCTGTTTTTT. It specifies CASSLVLLDTGELFF.

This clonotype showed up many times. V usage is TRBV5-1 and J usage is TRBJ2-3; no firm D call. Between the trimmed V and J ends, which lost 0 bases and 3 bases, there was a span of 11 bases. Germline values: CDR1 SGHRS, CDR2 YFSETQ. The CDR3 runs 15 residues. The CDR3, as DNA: TGCGCCAGCAGCTTGGCGGGTAAAGGGACAGATACGCAGTATTTT. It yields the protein CASSLAGKGTDTQYF.

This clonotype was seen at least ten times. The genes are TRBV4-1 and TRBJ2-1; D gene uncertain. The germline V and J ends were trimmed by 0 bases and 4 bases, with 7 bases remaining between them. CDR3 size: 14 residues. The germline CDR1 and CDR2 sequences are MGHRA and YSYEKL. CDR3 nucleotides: TGCGCCAGCAGCCAAGACTACTCTTACAATGAGCAGTTCTTC. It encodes CASSQDYSYNEQFF.

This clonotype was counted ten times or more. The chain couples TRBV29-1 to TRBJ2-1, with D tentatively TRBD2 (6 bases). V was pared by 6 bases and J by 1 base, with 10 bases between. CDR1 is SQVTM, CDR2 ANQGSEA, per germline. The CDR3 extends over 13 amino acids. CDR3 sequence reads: CSVPSVSYNEQFF. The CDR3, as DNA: TGCAGCGTCCCTAGCGTGTCCTACAATGAGCAGTTCTTC.

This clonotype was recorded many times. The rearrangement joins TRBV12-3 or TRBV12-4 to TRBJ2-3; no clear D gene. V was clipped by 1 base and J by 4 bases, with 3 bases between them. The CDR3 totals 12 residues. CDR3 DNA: TGTGCCAGCAGTTTAGACGCAGATACGCAGTATTTT. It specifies CASSLDADTQYF.

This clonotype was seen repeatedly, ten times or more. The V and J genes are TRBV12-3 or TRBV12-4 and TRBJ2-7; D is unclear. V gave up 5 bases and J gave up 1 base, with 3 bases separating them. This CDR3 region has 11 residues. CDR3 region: CASSKSYEQYF. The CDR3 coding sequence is TGTGCCAGCAGTAAGTCCTACGAGCAGTACTTC.

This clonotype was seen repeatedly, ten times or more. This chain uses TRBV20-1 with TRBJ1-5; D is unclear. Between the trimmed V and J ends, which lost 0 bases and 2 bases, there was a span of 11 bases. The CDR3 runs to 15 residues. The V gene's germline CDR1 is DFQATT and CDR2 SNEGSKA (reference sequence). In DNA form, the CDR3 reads TGCAGTGCTAGAGATTATCGGGTTGGCAATCAGCCCCAGCATTTT. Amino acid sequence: CSARDYRVGNQPQHF.

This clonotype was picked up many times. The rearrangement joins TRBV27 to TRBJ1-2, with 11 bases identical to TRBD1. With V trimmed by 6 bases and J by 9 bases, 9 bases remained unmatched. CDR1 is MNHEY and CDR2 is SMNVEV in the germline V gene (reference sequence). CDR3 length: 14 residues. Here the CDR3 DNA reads TGTGCCAGCAGAACAAGGACAGGGGGCAGGAGCTACACCTTC. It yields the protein CASRTRTGGRSYTF.

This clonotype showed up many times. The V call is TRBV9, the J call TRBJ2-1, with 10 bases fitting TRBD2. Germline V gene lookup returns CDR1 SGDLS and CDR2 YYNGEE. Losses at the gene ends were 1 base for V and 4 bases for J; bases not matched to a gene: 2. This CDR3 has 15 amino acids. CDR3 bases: TGTGCCAGCAGCGTACTAGCGGGGGCATACAATGAGCAGTTCTTC. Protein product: CASSVLAGAYNEQFF. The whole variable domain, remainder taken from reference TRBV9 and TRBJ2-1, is DSGVTQTPKHLITATGQRVTLRCSPRSGDLSVYWYQQSLDQGLQFLIQYYNGEERAKGNILERFSAQQFPDLHSELNLSSLELGDSALYFCASSVLAGAYNEQFFGPGTRLTVL.

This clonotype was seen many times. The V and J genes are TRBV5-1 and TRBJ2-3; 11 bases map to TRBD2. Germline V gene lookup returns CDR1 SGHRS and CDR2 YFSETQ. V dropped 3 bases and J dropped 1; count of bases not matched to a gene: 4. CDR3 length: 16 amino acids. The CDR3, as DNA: TGCGCCAGCAGCTGGGGACTAGCGGCTGGCACAGATACGCAGTATTTT. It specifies CASSWGLAAGTDTQYF.

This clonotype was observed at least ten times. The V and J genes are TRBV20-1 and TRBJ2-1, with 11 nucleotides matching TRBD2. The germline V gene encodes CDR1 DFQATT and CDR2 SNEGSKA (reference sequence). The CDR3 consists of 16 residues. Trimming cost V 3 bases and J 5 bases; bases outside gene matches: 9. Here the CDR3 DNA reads TGCAGTGCTAGTCCTCTAGCGGGAGGAGGGGACAATGAGCAGTTCTTC. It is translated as CSASPLAGGGDNEQFF.

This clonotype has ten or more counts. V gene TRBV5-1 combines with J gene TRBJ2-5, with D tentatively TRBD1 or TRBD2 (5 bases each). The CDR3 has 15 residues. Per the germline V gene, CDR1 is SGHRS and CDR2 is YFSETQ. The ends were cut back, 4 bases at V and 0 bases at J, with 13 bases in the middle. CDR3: CASSAAGTDQETQYF. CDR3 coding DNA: TGCGCCAGCAGCGCGGCCGGGACGGACCAAGAGACCCAGTACTTC.